Each of the 5 T cell receptor beta chains below was sequenced from the same sample in a study of blood T cell repertoires in COVID-19. The repertoire was sequenced with immunoSEQ multiplex PCR; TCRdb's copy has only in-frame clones and lacks some. The top ten hold roughly 3.1% of the sample, which has approximately 470,000 clones, 75% to 90% seen once. Sequences were obtained from peripheral blood. The receptors come from a human donor in a cohort sampled during active COVID-19.

The genes are TRBV5-4 and TRBJ2-3; a possible D gene is TRBD2 (7 bases). CDR3 size: 15 residues. The germline V and J ends were trimmed by 2 bases and 14 bases, with 24 bases remaining between them. The germline V gene encodes CDR1 SGHNT and CDR2 YYREEE (reference sequence). DNA of the CDR3: TGTGCCAGCAGCTTACCGGGCCTCCTAGAGGGGGGGGTGTATTTT. It codes for CASSLPGLLEGGVYF.

CDR3 loop: CATSGGQGVDTQYF. The CDR3 DNA sequence: TGTGCCACCAGCGGTGGGCAGGGGGTAGATACGCAGTATTTT. The chain employs TRBV24-1 and TRBJ2-3, with 7 bases lining up with TRBD1. This CDR3 has 14 amino acids. V dropped 7 bases and J dropped 5; count of bases not matched to a gene: 8. The V gene's germline CDR1 is KGHDR and CDR2 SFDVKD.

Regarding this clone: The sample carries other DNA sequences with the same CDR3. The rearrangement links TRBV9 to TRBJ1-1; weak D call: TRBD1 (5 bases). CDR1 SGDLS and CDR2 YYNGEE come from the germline V gene. CDR3 length: 14 amino acids. V was pared by 0 bases and J by 1 base, with 7 bases between. Here the CDR3 DNA reads TGTGCCAGCAGCGTAGACAGGCGGAACACTGAAGCTTTCTTT. It yields the protein CASSVDRRNTEAFF.

This clone was observed a handful of times. CDR3 nucleotide sequence: TGTGCCAGCAGGACCGACAGGGGGTACACTGAAGCTTTCTTT. It codes for CASRTDRGYTEAFF. The V and J genes are TRBV28 and TRBJ1-1, with 9 bases lining up with TRBD1. With 6 bases clipped from V and 3 bases from J, the junction kept 5 bases outside the gene matches. Germline loops: CDR1 MDHEN, CDR2 SYDVKM. CDR3 size: 14 residues.

The chain couples TRBV7-8 to TRBJ1-2; no definite D call. Germline loops: CDR1 SGHVS, CDR2 FQNEAQ. This CDR3 region has 13 residues. Between the trimmed V and J ends, which lost 5 bases and 0 bases, there was a span of 7 bases. The CDR3: CASSPPSNYGYTF. The CDR3 DNA follows: TGTGCCAGCAGCCCCCCCTCTAACTATGGCTACACCTTC.